This TCR beta chain derives from a study of blood T cell repertoires in COVID-19 (dated by TCRdb to 2018 to 2021). About the investigation overall: Samples from collaborators originated in the United States, Italy and Spain and spanned both the acute and convalescent phases of COVID-19. The samples were drawn from two sources: the first 160 participants of the ongoing ImmuneRACE study, and 1,000 to 1,500 subjects contributed by 6 global collaborators. Where available, HLA class I and class II types were obtained from metadata supplied by the sample provider rather than from assay-based typing. Deeply sampled blood TCRbeta repertoires from subjects exposed to, actively infected with, or recovered from COVID-19 were included in the dataset. The prospective study material was composed of cDNA or gDNA derived from T cells, B-cell-depleted T cells, or PBMCs. A freely available public database, intended as a resource for researchers studying the immune response to SARS-CoV-2, is where the repertoires were released. A de-identified subject ID, COVID-19 status, age in years and sex were almost always included in the sample metadata.

TCRbeta CDR3 regions were amplified from genomic DNA using the immunoSEQ Assay, a bias-controlled multiplex PCR. As for how the authors treated the data: Within the assay, amplification of reference gene primers was used to estimate how many nucleated cells each sample contained. Sequence reads were collapsed and filtered to measure the absolute abundance of every unique TCRbeta CDR3 rearrangement. Productive Simpson clonality was computed per sample as the square root of Simpson's diversity index over productive rearrangements. TCRdb took over this immuneACCESS table, retaining in-frame rearrangements with V and J assigned. Such tables are incomplete; in checked studies, under half of the missing clones stem from an unresolved V gene, and the remainder is unexplained. D and trimming come from the DNA, and the V and J calls and clone size come from that table. The sample includes a few hundred thousand clones, with around 87% observed a single time. 5.2% of the sample rests with the top ten.

Study-level results and caveats: Clinical and demographic metadata were provided uncurated, with the amount varying by source and participant.

One collaborating source in Seattle enrolled patients during active infection and followed them longitudinally through the course of disease. The collaborating institutions used their own protocols to collect whole blood in K2EDTA tubes. For TCRbeta analysis, collaborators shipped samples in one of three forms: frozen whole blood, isolated PBMCs, or DNA extracted from either of those sample types. On this clone itself: No cognate antigen has been identified for it. No per-base quality is available; no much larger clone lies one base away.

V is pruned by 6 bases and J by 7 bases, leaving 10 bases of the junction without a gene match. As encoded in the germline V gene, CDR1 is MGHRA while CDR2 is YSYEKL. Including the terminal cysteine and phenylalanine, the CDR3 comprises 16 residues. The entry retains the CDR3 DNA only, 48 bases that are in frame from base 1. What was sequenced was peripheral blood. The sequence came from a woman aged 55-69 years with COVID-19, enrolled during active disease. The chain links TRBV4-1 with TRBJ2-2, with 11 bases in between that match TRBD1. The CDR3 loop reads CASRQNRDRGNGELFF. The DNA sequence follows: TGCGCCAGCAGACAAAACCGGGACAGGGGGAACGGGGAGCTGTTTTTT.